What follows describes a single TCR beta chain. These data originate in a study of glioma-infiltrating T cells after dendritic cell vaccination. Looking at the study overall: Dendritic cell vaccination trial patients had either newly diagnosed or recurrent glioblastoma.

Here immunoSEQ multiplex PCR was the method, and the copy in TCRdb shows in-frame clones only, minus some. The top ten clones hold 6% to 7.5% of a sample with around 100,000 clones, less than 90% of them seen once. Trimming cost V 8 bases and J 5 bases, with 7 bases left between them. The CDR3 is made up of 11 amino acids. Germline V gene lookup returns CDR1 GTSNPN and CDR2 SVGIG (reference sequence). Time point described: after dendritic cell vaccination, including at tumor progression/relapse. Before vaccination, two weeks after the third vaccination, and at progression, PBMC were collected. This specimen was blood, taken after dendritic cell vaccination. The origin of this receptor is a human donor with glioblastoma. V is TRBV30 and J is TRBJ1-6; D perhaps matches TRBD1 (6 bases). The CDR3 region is CAGGDNSPLHF. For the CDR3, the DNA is TGTGCCGGGGGCGATAATTCACCCCTCCACTTT.